This passage covers 12 T cell receptor beta chains from one sample sequenced in a study of CD8+ T cells in alopecia areata. RNA extraction and reverse transcription yielded cDNA as sequencing template. Profiling relied on immunoSEQ multiplex PCR, and the TCRdb table lists in-frame clones only, not all of them. The sample lists roughly 150,000 clones, roughly 62% occurring once. The material sequenced was CD4+ T cells sorted from blood, taken at week 0. These receptors originate from a human donor with alopecia areata.

There are a few counts of this clone. The CDR3 DNA reads as TGTGCCTGGAGTCGAGGCAGGGCTCAGCCCCAGCATTTT. This gives the protein CAWSRGRAQPQHF. The chain uses TRBV30 and TRBJ1-5; D is perhaps TRBD1 (5 bases). Germline CDR1 and CDR2: GTSNPN and SVGIG (reference sequence). Trimming took off 2 bases at V and 6 bases at J, with 11 bases between the two ends. The CDR3 spans 13 residues. The full variable domain, its missing parts supplied by reference TRBV30 and TRBJ1-5, is SQTIHQWPATLVQPVGSPLSLECTVEGTSNPNLYWYRQAAGRGLQLLFYSVGIGQISSEVPQNLSASRPQDRQFILSSKKLLLSDSGFYLCAWSRGRAQPQHFGDGTRLSIL.

This sequence joins TRBV19 and TRBJ1-2; TRBD1 matches at 9 bases. V was pared by 3 bases and J by 4 bases, with 9 bases of the junction left unmatched. CDR1 and CDR2 (germline): LNHDA, SQIVND (reference sequence). The CDR3 runs 16 residues. CDR3: CASSMSPRDRVYGYTF. CDR3 DNA: TGTGCCAGTAGTATGTCGCCCCGGGACAGGGTCTATGGCTACACCTTC.

V usage is TRBV2 and J usage is TRBJ1-2; D remains ambiguous. CDR1 is SNHLY and CDR2 is FYNNEI in the germline V gene. This CDR3 is built from 12 residues. V gave up 2 bases and J gave up 8 bases, with 9 bases separating them. CDR3 in DNA: TGTGCCAGCAGTGAACGGGGTTGGGGCTACACCTTC. Protein product: CASSERGWGYTF.

The chain carries TRBV13 and TRBJ2-7; 8 bases line up with TRBD1. V shed 4 bases, J shed 3 bases, and the junction held 14 bases outside the gene matches. This CDR3 comprises 17 residues. Looked up from germline, CDR1 is PRHDT and CDR2 is FYEKMQ (reference sequence). The CDR3 nucleotides read TGTGCCAGCAGCTCAACCGGCCGGACAGGGCCCTACTACGAGCAGTACTTC. Protein sequence: CASSSTGRTGPYYEQYF.

The chain links TRBV4-1 to TRBJ1-5; D uncertain. The CDR3 totals 14 residues. Per the germline V gene, CDR1 is MGHRA and CDR2 is YSYEKL. V lost 4 bases to trimming and J lost 2 bases, with 9 bases between them. The CDR3 region is CASSRRGGNQPQHF. CDR3 DNA: TGCGCCAGCAGCCGCCGTGGAGGCAATCAGCCCCAGCATTTT.

In this sample, this clone turned up a few times. The V call is TRBV29-1, the J call TRBJ2-5; D uncertain. With 2 bases removed from V and 3 bases from J, the gap between germline ends came to 10 bases. This CDR3 is 13 amino acids long. Germline V gene sequence: CDR1 SQVTM, CDR2 ANQGSEA. CDR3 protein: CSVERYREETQYF. In DNA, the CDR3 is TGCAGCGTTGAACGGTATAGGGAAGAGACCCAGTACTTC. The full variable domain, completed using reference TRBV29-1 and TRBJ2-5, is SAVISQKPSRDICQRGTSLTIQCQVDSQVTMMFWYRQQPGQSLTLIATANQGSEATYESGFVIDKFPISRPNLTFSTLTVSNMSPEDSSIYLCSVERYREETQYFGPGTRLLVL.

This clone came up a few times. The chain joins TRBV7-8 to TRBJ1-4; D gene unclear. The V end lost 4 bases, the J end lost 4 bases, and 10 bases lay between the germline ends. Germline-derived CDR1 and CDR2 are SGHVS and FQNEAQ. The CDR3 length is 14 residues. The CDR3 DNA sequence: TGTGCCAGCAGCTGGAAGAGGGTTAATGAAAAACTGTTTTTT. Amino acid sequence: CASSWKRVNEKLFF.

V and J are TRBV7-9 and TRBJ2-3; TRBD2 might be the D (5 bases). Germline V gene data show CDR1 as SEHNR and CDR2 as FQNEAQ (reference sequence). V was shortened by 4 bases and J by 2 bases, with 13 bases between the two germline ends. This CDR3 comprises 15 residues. This chain's CDR3 is CASSSPGGSTDTQYF. The CDR3 coding sequence is TGTGCCAGCAGCTCACCCGGCGGGTCCACAGATACGCAGTATTTT.

This clone was seen only once. The chain combines TRBV7-9 with TRBJ1-2; 8 bases map to TRBD1. This CDR3 spans 13 amino acids. The J segment lost 4 bases and the V segment lost 5 bases, leaving 3 bases of the junction unmatched. Per the germline V gene, CDR1 is SEHNR and CDR2 is FQNEAQ (reference sequence). CDR3 in amino acids: CASSPGTGYGYTF. As DNA, the CDR3 is TGTGCCAGCAGCCCAGGGACAGGCTATGGCTACACCTTC.

A single count supports this clone. The chain joins TRBV10-3 to TRBJ2-3; D not certain. The germline gives CDR1 ENHRY, CDR2 SYGVKD. Trimming stripped 4 bases from V and 3 bases from J, with 2 bases between. The CDR3 consists of 11 residues. The CDR3 reads CAISGTDTQYF. In DNA form, the CDR3 reads TGTGCCATCAGTGGAACAGATACGCAGTATTTT.

This chain joins TRBV6-5 and TRBJ1-2; D possibly corresponds to TRBD1 (6 bases). The V gene lost 7 bases and the J gene lost 5 bases, with 20 bases spanning the gap. The length of the CDR3 is 15 residues. In germline, CDR1 is MNHEY, CDR2 SVGAGI. In nucleotides, the CDR3 is TGTGCCAGCACCCCCCGAGGAGGGGGGGTATATGGCTACACCTTC. It is translated as CASTPRGGGVYGYTF.

This chain joins TRBV10-3 and TRBJ2-5, with a weak D call TRBD1 (6 bases). The germline V and J ends were trimmed by 10 bases and 4 bases, with 16 bases remaining between them. The CDR3 spans 13 residues. Germline CDR1 and CDR2: ENHRY and SYGVKD. The CDR3 is CATGSQGRETQYF. The DNA for the CDR3 is TGTGCCACTGGGTCACAGGGAAGAGAGACCCAGTACTTC.